The 15 T cell receptor beta chains reported below all come from one sample, sequenced in a study of T cells expressing NK-cell markers. TCRdb reprocessed the 5' RACE reads and keeps a single row for each CDR3 protein, giving no DNA. Recorded for this sample: 400,000 or so distinct CDR3 sequences. Specimen: blood T cells: a sorted CD56 or NKG2C T cell subset, CD4+ or CD8+ T cells, or bulk PBMC T cells (not recorded which). These receptors all come from a woman aged 45-65 years in good health.

The CDR3 sequence: CASSQEEATATEAFF. This chain joins TRBV4-2 and TRBJ1-1. The CDR3 covers 15 residues. The germline CDR1 and CDR2 sequences are LGHNA and YNFKEQ.

The CDR3 loop is CATADLRGPTGELFF. The V and J genes are TRBV2 and TRBJ2-2; TCRdb's D gene call, TRBD1, goes unchecked for lack of DNA. The CDR3 totals 15 residues. From germline, CDR1 is SNHLY and CDR2 FYNNEI.

The chain joins TRBV5-1 to TRBJ1-1; TCRdb selects TRBD1, and the lack of DNA leaves this call unchecked. The CDR3 totals 16 residues. Looked up from germline, CDR1 is SGHRS and CDR2 is YFSETQ. The CDR3 region is CASSLVPVSENTEAFF.

The CDR3 loop reads CAIGPAADTQYF. The J gene is TRBJ2-3, the V gene TRBV10-3; TCRdb indicates TRBD2, and absent DNA this call remains unverified. The CDR3 length is 12 residues. The V gene's germline CDR1 is ENHRY and CDR2 SYGVKD.

The V gene is TRBV5-1, the J gene TRBJ2-3. The V gene's germline CDR1 is SGHRS and CDR2 YFSETQ. The CDR3 length is 14 residues. CDR3 loop: CASSLVSDTDTQYF. The full variable domain, rest sourced from reference TRBV5-1 and TRBJ2-3, is KAGVTQTPRYLIKTRGQQVTLSCSPISGHRSVSWYQQTPGQGLQFLFEYFSETQRNKGNFPGRFSGRQFSNSRSEMNVSTLELGDSALYLCASSLVSDTDTQYFGPGTRLTVL.

The chain's CDR3 is CAISESGLPNNNEQFF. The V call is TRBV10-3, the J call TRBJ2-1; without DNA, the TCRdb call of TRBD2 cannot be checked. The CDR3 is 16 amino acids. Germline V gives CDR1 ENHRY, CDR2 SYGVKD.

The genes are TRBV6-2 or TRBV6-3 and TRBJ1-5; the TCRdb call, TRBD1, lacks DNA for checking. The germline V gene encodes CDR1 MNHEY and CDR2 SVGEGT. This CDR3 has 13 amino acids. The CDR3 is CASSPGGRQPQHF.

J is TRBJ2-6 and V is TRBV27; the TRBD1 assignment by TCRdb is unverifiable without DNA. Germline V gene sequence: CDR1 MNHEY, CDR2 SMNVEV (reference sequence). This CDR3 comprises 18 residues. The CDR3 spells CASSKTDRDGSGANVLTF.

This CDR3 is CASSEGMTYGEQYF. The genes are TRBV6-1 and TRBJ2-7. In germline, CDR1 is MNHNS, CDR2 SASEGT. The CDR3 consists of 14 residues.

The V gene is TRBV5-6, the J gene TRBJ1-2; TCRdb lists TRBD1, though no DNA is available to test this call. In germline, CDR1 is SGHDT, CDR2 YYEEEE. The CDR3 spans 16 residues. The CDR3 reads CASSFSGRPRSYGYTF.

CDR3 sequence: CASKGQGRNTGELFF. The rearrangement joins TRBV9 to TRBJ2-2; checking the TCRdb D call of TRBD1 is not possible without DNA. The germline V gene has CDR1 SGDLS and CDR2 YYNGEE. This CDR3 spans 15 amino acids.

This CDR3 is CASSLRTSGRSNEQFF. The chain recombines TRBV3-1 with TRBJ2-1; TCRdb proposes TRBD2, but this gene call is untestable without DNA. This CDR3 has 16 residues. Germline-derived CDR1 and CDR2 are LGHDT and YNNKEL (reference sequence).

The chain has TRBV24-1 and TRBJ1-5; the D call of TRBD1 rests on TCRdb alone, since no DNA is present to check it. The CDR3 runs to 14 residues. Per germline, CDR1 KGHDR and CDR2 SFDVKD. CDR3 amino acids: CATSETGSNQPQHF.

This chain uses TRBV5-1 with TRBJ2-7; the D call of TRBD2 rests on TCRdb alone, since no DNA is present to check it. Germline CDR1 and CDR2: SGHRS and YFSETQ. The CDR3 sequence is 18 residues long. The CDR3 spells CASSLAEKTSVLSYEQYF.

J is TRBJ1-5 and V is TRBV12-3 or TRBV12-4. CDR3 size: 13 residues. CDR3 sequence: CASSLVRQTAQHF.